The 25 T cell receptor beta chains reported below all come from one sample, sequenced in a study of T cells in Graves' hyperthyroidism and ophthalmopathy. RNA transcripts yielded amplified TCR beta CDR3 regions. TCR CDR3 underwent first-round RT-PCR with the HTBI primer set. TCRdb used MiXCR to reprocess the multiplex PCR reads, holding one entry per CDR3 protein. The table has 750,000 to 950,000 distinct CDR3 sequences, approximately 40% seen once. The sequencing input was blood. These receptors came from a man between 18 and 35 years old with Graves' hyperthyroidism.

The chain joins TRBV24-1 to TRBJ2-2; the D gene could be TRBD1 or TRBD2 (6 bases each). The CDR3 loop spans 15 amino acids. In germline, CDR1 is KGHDR, CDR2 SFDVKD. The germline V and J ends were trimmed by 11 bases and 3 bases, with 18 bases remaining between them. The CDR3: CASSATRGDTGELFF. The CDR3 nucleotides are TGTGCCAGCAGCGCAACAAGGGGGGACACCGGGGAGCTGTTTTTT.

Worth noting for this clonotype: A much larger clone differs by one base, so this may be a read error. The chain employs TRBV2 and TRBJ1-5; 10 positions agree with TRBD1. The CDR3 is 14 residues long. From germline, CDR1 is SNHLY and CDR2 FYNNEI. The junction had 5 bases not matched to a gene; V was cut back by 7 bases and J by 5 bases. CDR3 protein: CASKTGGLDQPQHF. For the CDR3, the DNA is TGTGCCAGCAAGACAGGGGGCTTGGATCAGCCCCAGCATTTT.

Note on this clonotype: Given the absence of the conserved phenylalanine or tryptophan at the CDR3 end, a read error is likely. The limits of the CDR3 on the DNA are not certain, so only TCRdb's listed CDR3 is given. The chain couples TRBV24-1 to TRBJ2-6. The germline V gene encodes CDR1 KGHDR and CDR2 SFDVKD. The length of the CDR3 is 9 amino acids, counting both ends. The CDR3 reads CATSDPGTS.

The chain is built from TRBV5-1 and TRBJ2-5, with D tentatively TRBD1 or TRBD2 (5 bases each). V was shortened by 3 bases and J by 2 bases, with 20 bases between the two germline ends. The CDR3 extends over 17 amino acids. Germline-derived CDR1 and CDR2 are SGHRS and YFSETQ. The CDR3 region has the DNA TGCGCCAGCAGCTCCTGGGGTGGGGCCCGGGATCAAGAGACCCAGTACTTC. Translating it yields CASSSWGGARDQETQYF.

This clonotype appeared many times. The V and J genes are TRBV7-9 and TRBJ1-1; the D gene is possibly TRBD1 (5 bases). From germline, CDR1 is SEHNR and CDR2 FQNEAQ (reference sequence). The CDR3 has 12 amino acids. The germline V and J ends were trimmed by 11 bases and 7 bases, with 17 bases remaining between them. The CDR3 bases are TGTGCCGGGAACAGGCTGGAGGGTGAAGCTTTCTTT. Its translation is CAGNRLEGEAFF.

This clonotype was observed a few times. This chain connects TRBV4-1 to TRBJ2-7, with D unclear. V dropped 1 base and J dropped 3 bases, with 7 bases sitting between them. From germline, CDR1 is MGHRA and CDR2 YSYEKL. The CDR3 consists of 13 residues. The CDR3 sequence: CASSQGLDYEQYF. In nucleotides, the CDR3 is TGCGCCAGCAGCCAAGGGCTAGACTACGAGCAGTACTTC.

With respect to this clonotype: One base away lies a much larger clone, so this may be a sequencing read error. The chain couples TRBV10-2 to TRBJ2-7; the D is unclear. CDR3 length equals 12 residues. Per germline, CDR1 WSHSY and CDR2 SAAADI. The CDR3 sequence: CASSLTIYGQYF. Written as DNA, the CDR3 is TGTGCCAGCAGTCTGACAATCTACGGGCAGTACTTC.

Here the CDR3 DNA reads TGTGCCAGCAGCCTAAACATCTACAATGAGCAGTTCTTC. It encodes CASSLNIYNEQFF. The rearrangement joins TRBV14 to TRBJ2-1; D call uncertain. The V gene's germline CDR1 is SGHDN and CDR2 FVKESK. The CDR3 loop spans 13 amino acids. The ends were cut back, 4 bases at V and 3 bases at J, with 7 bases in the middle.

As regards this clonotype: A much bigger clone sits one base away, suggesting this may be a read error. The rearrangement links TRBV20-1 to TRBJ1-4, with 9 bases that match TRBD1. The J segment lost 10 bases and the V segment lost 6 bases, leaving 9 bases of the junction unmatched. Germline assignment: CDR1 DFQATT and CDR2 SNEGSKA (reference sequence). CDR3 length: 13 residues. This chain's CDR3 is CSATGQGKGKLFF. Here the CDR3 DNA reads TGCAGTGCCACGGGACAGGGAAAGGGAAAACTGTTTTTT.

This clonotype occurred many times. V gene TRBV7-9 combines with J gene TRBJ1-6; D not certain. The V end was cut by 5 bases, the J end by 2 bases, with 7 bases between. CDR3 length: 14 residues. Per the germline V gene, CDR1 is SEHNR and CDR2 is FQNEAQ (reference sequence). The CDR3: CASSLDTYNSPLHF. The DNA of the CDR3 is TGTGCCAGCAGCCTTGATACCTATAATTCACCCCTCCACTTT.

The chain uses TRBV5-1 and TRBJ2-7, with a possible D match to TRBD2 (6 bases). The V gene's germline CDR1 is SGHRS and CDR2 YFSETQ. The length of the CDR3 is 15 residues. Between the trimmed V and J ends, which lost 3 bases and 5 bases, there was a span of 18 bases. The DNA of the CDR3 is TGCGCCAGCAGCTCATTGGGAGGTGAGGGAGACGAGCAGTACTTC. Translating it yields CASSSLGGEGDEQYF.

This clonotype was detected only a few times. This sequence joins TRBV15 and TRBJ1-4; 10 positions match TRBD1. Germline CDR1 and CDR2: LNHNV and YYDKDF (reference sequence). V gave up 8 bases and J gave up 8 bases; unmatched junction bases: 5. CDR3 size: 13 residues. The CDR3 sequence: CATSDRGAEKLFF. CDR3 sequence (DNA): TGTGCCACCTCGGACAGGGGGGCGGAAAAACTGTTTTTT.

Ten or more counts support this clonotype. V and J are TRBV29-1 and TRBJ1-2, with D possibly TRBD1 on 5 matching bases. CDR1 and CDR2 (germline): SQVTM, ANQGSEA. CDR3 length: 12 residues. Trimming removed 4 bases from V and 6 bases from J, with 12 bases in between. The DNA of the CDR3 is TGCAGCGTTGTCGGGGGAGTGGATGGCTACACCTTC. This encodes CSVVGGVDGYTF.

This clonotype was detected a few times. This chain joins TRBV10-3 and TRBJ2-2; possible D gene TRBD2, 5 bases. V gave up 5 bases and J gave up 1 base, with 8 bases separating them. Germline V lookup: CDR1 ENHRY, CDR2 SYGVKD. The CDR3 contains 14 residues. CDR3 nucleotide sequence: TGTGCCATCAGTAAGGACTGGAACACCGGGGAGCTGTTTTTT. Protein: CAISKDWNTGELFF.

The table lists this clonotype with many counts. This chain joins TRBV7-9 and TRBJ1-5; 10 bases line up with TRBD1. The CDR3 consists of 15 residues. Per the germline V gene, CDR1 is SEHNR and CDR2 is FQNEAQ (reference sequence). With V trimmed by 6 bases and J by 4 bases, 6 bases remained unmatched. The CDR3 DNA is TGTGCCAGCAGGCCCGGGACAGGGGCTAATCAGCCCCAGCATTTT. It is translated as CASRPGTGANQPQHF. Complete variable domain (other parts from reference TRBV7-9 and TRBJ1-5): DTGVSQNPRHKITKRGQNVTFRCDPISEHNRLYWYRQTLGQGPEFLTYFQNEAQLEKSRLLSDRFSAERPKGSFSTLEIQRTEQGDSAMYLCASRPGTGANQPQHFGDGTRLSIL.

The chain couples TRBV20-1 to TRBJ2-7; TRBD2 matches 10 bases. Trimming cost V 4 bases and J 3 bases; bases outside gene matches: 3. Per the germline V gene, CDR1 is DFQATT and CDR2 is SNEGSKA (reference sequence). The length of the CDR3 is 13 residues. The CDR3 is CSATIAGGYEQYF. DNA for the CDR3: TGCAGTGCTACCATAGCGGGGGGCTACGAGCAGTACTTC.

The chain carries TRBV20-1 and TRBJ1-1; the D is unclear. CDR3 length equals 9 residues. V was pared by 6 bases and J by 11 bases, with 10 bases between. Looked up from germline, CDR1 is DFQATT and CDR2 is SNEGSKA (reference sequence). The CDR3 is CSALNGAFF. In DNA form, the CDR3 reads TGCAGTGCGTTAAACGGGGCTTTCTTT.

In its sample, this clonotype was seen many times. J is TRBJ1-5 and V is TRBV2; D may be TRBD1 (5 bases). In germline, CDR1 is SNHLY, CDR2 FYNNEI. CDR3 length: 14 residues. With 7 bases removed from V and 5 bases from J, the gap between germline ends came to 15 bases. Here the CDR3 reads CASTPARGHQPQHF. CDR3 coding DNA: TGTGCCAGCACCCCTGCTAGGGGACATCAGCCCCAGCATTTT. Full variable domain (rest looked up from reference TRBV2 and TRBJ1-5): EPEVTQTPSHQVTQMGQEVILRCVPISNHLYFYWYRQILGQKVEFLVSFYNNEISEKSEIFDDQFSVERPDGSNFTLKIRSTKLEDSAMYFCASTPARGHQPQHFGDGTRLSIL.

At least ten counts were recorded for this clonotype. The chain combines TRBV19 with TRBJ2-6; TRBD2 is a possible D gene (5 bases). Germline V gene lookup returns CDR1 LNHDA and CDR2 SQIVND (reference sequence). The CDR3 is 15 amino acids. The V and J ends lost 1 base and 3 bases respectively, with 7 bases between them. The CDR3 sequence: CASSIGGGGANVLTF. The CDR3 DNA is TGTGCCAGTAGTATAGGTGGAGGTGGGGCCAACGTCCTGACTTTC.

This clonotype has at least ten counts. The rearrangement joins TRBV7-9 to TRBJ1-1; TRBD1 is a possible D gene (6 bases). With 2 bases removed from V and 3 bases from J, the gap between germline ends came to 10 bases. This CDR3 spans 14 amino acids. Germline CDR1 is SEHNR and CDR2 is FQNEAQ (reference sequence). This CDR3 reads CASSLSGDDTEAFF. The CDR3 DNA follows: TGTGCCAGCAGCTTATCAGGGGACGACACTGAAGCTTTCTTT.

CDR3 nucleotides: TGTGCCAGCAGCCAAGAGGGCAGCTATGGCTACACCTTC. This translates into CASSQEGSYGYTF. This chain uses TRBV4-2 with TRBJ1-2; D is undetermined. The CDR3 contains 13 residues. Looked up from germline, CDR1 is LGHNA and CDR2 is YNFKEQ. V was pared by 0 bases and J by 4 bases, with 6 bases between.

V is TRBV5-1 and J is TRBJ2-5; 9 bases match TRBD2. This CDR3 spans 16 amino acids. Germline CDR1 reads SGHRS; CDR2 reads YFSETQ. J lost 1 base, V lost 1 base, and 5 bases had no gene match. The CDR3 DNA is TGCGCCAGCAGCTTGATCGGCGGGAGGGGCCAAGAGACCCAGTACTTC. Its protein is CASSLIGGRGQETQYF.

This clonotype appeared a few times. This rearrangement joins TRBV20-1 to TRBJ1-3; TRBD1 might be the D (6 bases). Deletions cut 1 base from V and 6 bases from J, with 16 bases between. This CDR3 has 15 residues. Germline CDR1 reads DFQATT; CDR2 reads SNEGSKA (reference sequence). This CDR3 is CSARGQAVGENTIYF. CDR3 in DNA: TGCAGTGCTAGAGGACAGGCCGTAGGTGAAAACACCATATATTTT.

This clonotype has ten or more counts. The chain links TRBV29-1 to TRBJ1-4, with 7 bases identical to TRBD1. Germline CDR1 and CDR2: SQVTM and ANQGSEA. V shed 4 bases, J shed 7 bases, and the junction held 9 bases outside the gene matches. This CDR3 comprises 14 residues. The CDR3 protein is CSVGGRQGGEKLFF. CDR3 bases: TGCAGCGTTGGAGGACGACAGGGCGGTGAAAAACTGTTTTTT.

This clonotype has ten or more counts. The J gene is TRBJ1-1, the V gene TRBV2; no firm D call. The CDR3 is made up of 13 amino acids. Germline V CDR1 and CDR2: SNHLY, FYNNEI. V shed 10 bases and J shed 4 bases, with 16 bases lying between them. The CDR3 DNA reads TGTGCCACCTTCGTCGAGGGTCGCACTGAAGCTTTCTTT. Amino acid sequence: CATFVEGRTEAFF.